The entry below gives a single T cell receptor (beta chain) sequence along with its context. The data originate from a study of CD8 T cells in Susac syndrome. The CDR3 loop spans 15 amino acids. Trimming removed 2 bases from V and 8 bases from J; junction bases left unmatched: 8. Per the germline V gene, CDR1 is SGHVS and CDR2 is FQNEAQ. A quantity of about 0.5 to 1 ug RNA underwent reverse transcription using random hexamers. An immunoSEQ multiplex PCR amplified TCR beta CDR3 over 54 Vbeta and 13 Jbeta. MiXCR, applied by TCRdb to the immunoSEQ multiplex PCR reads, yields one record per CDR3 protein. The table lists about 52,000 distinct CDR3 sequences, 93% of them singletons. CD8+ and CD4+ T cells taken from blood had their TCR beta sequenced.

The chain has TRBV7-8 and TRBJ2-3, with TRBD1 matching 9 bases. Material: CD8+ T cells from PBMCs. The receptor was derived from a human donor with multiple sclerosis. The CDR3 bases are TGTGCCAGCAGCTTAAGGGTAACGGGACAGGGTACGCAGTATTTT. Amino acid sequence: CASSLRVTGQGTQYF.